A selection of T cell receptor beta chains follows, all from one sample in a study of blood T cell repertoires in COVID-19. TCRdb's table, derived via immunoSEQ multiplex PCR, lists solely in-frame clones and lacks some. In the table there are roughly 100,000 clones, about 87% of which are singletons. The sequenced sample was peripheral blood. The receptors come from a human donor in a cohort sampled during active or convalescent COVID-19. Both conserved end residues are part of each CDR3. A D gene is named only where the DNA matches it firmly. For some rows the clone size is stated as once, few or many, or as a class when expanded; others skip it.

D gene	clone size	V gene	J gene	CDR3 DNA	CDR3 protein
NA	few	TRBV23-1	TRBJ1-6	TGCGCCAGCAGACTCAATCTCCGACAGCTCTATAATTCACCCCTCCACTTT	CASRLNLRQLYNSPLHF
TRBD1	NA	TRBV5-4	TRBJ2-2	TGTGCCAGCAGCCGGGACAGACGTAATGTCGGGGAGCTGTTTTTT	CASSRDRRNVGELFF
NA	NA	TRBV19	TRBJ1-5	TGTGCCAGTAGTATTTTTACGGTTAGCAATCAGCCCCAGCATTTT	CASSIFTVSNQPQHF
TRBD1	NA	TRBV4-1	TRBJ1-4	TGCGCCAGCAGCCAAGGGGACAGACTAGCAACTAATGAAAAACTGTTTTTT	CASSQGDRLATNEKLFF
NA	NA	TRBV5-6	TRBJ1-6	TGTGCCAGCAGCCTACGGGACTTCCATCTCCACTTT	CASSLRDFHLHF
NA	NA	TRBV19	TRBJ2-1	TGTGCCAGTAGTATCCTACGGGGGATAAGGAACAATGAGCAGTTCTTC	CASSILRGIRNNEQFF
TRBD1	NA	TRBV28	TRBJ1-5	TGTGCCAGCAGACCACCGTTGACAGGGTCTAGCAATCAGCCCCAGCATTTT	CASRPPLTGSSNQPQHF
TRBD1	NA	TRBV5-1	TRBJ2-5	TGCGCCAGCACCCGACAGGGGGGTGTCGAGCTGGAGACCCAGTACTTC	CASTRQGGVELETQYF
NA	NA	TRBV4-2	TRBJ2-3	TGTGCCAGCAGCCAAGATTGGCGGGGACCCACAGATACGCAGTATTTT	CASSQDWRGPTDTQYF
NA	few	TRBV25-1	TRBJ2-6	TGTGCCAGCAGTGAATTTGGAGGGCCCGGGGCCAACGTCCTGACTTTC	CASSEFGGPGANVLTF
NA	few	TRBV5-1	TRBJ2-7	TGCGCCAGCAGCTTTGGAGCGGTAAGCTCCTACGAGCAGTACTTC	CASSFGAVSSYEQYF
NA	NA	TRBV4-1	TRBJ1-1	TGCGCCAGCAGCCAGGGGGGACTTGAAGCTTTCTTT	CASSQGGLEAFF
NA	NA	TRBV11-2	TRBJ1-3	TGTGCCAGCAGCTTCCGCTCCTTGGACAGTCGATCTGGAAACACCATATATTTT	CASSFRSLDSRSGNTIYF
NA	NA	TRBV5-4	TRBJ2-1	TGTGCCAGCAGCACCTTTGGGAGTAACAATGAGCAGTTCTTC	CASSTFGSNNEQFF
NA	NA	TRBV30	TRBJ1-5	TGTGCCTGGAGTGTCAGGGAACAGCCCCAGCATTTT	CAWSVREQPQHF
TRBD1	NA	TRBV6-6	TRBJ1-5	TGTGCCAGCAGCTCCCCAGGGGGTGGCAATCAGCCCCAGCATTTT	CASSSPGGGNQPQHF
NA	NA	TRBV6-5	TRBJ2-7	TGTGCCAGCAGATCAGACAGCCTATACGAGCAGTACTTC	CASRSDSLYEQYF
TRBD1	once	TRBV5-1	TRBJ1-5	TGCGCCAGCAGCCTAGATATGACAGGGGGGAGTCAGCCCCAGCATTTT	CASSLDMTGGSQPQHF
NA	NA	TRBV9	TRBJ1-6	TGTGCCAGCAGCGATTTAAATTCACCCCTCCACTTT	CASSDLNSPLHF
NA	NA	TRBV12-3/TRBV12-4	TRBJ1-6	TGTGCCAGCAGCCTCAGGGATAATTCACCCCTCCACTTT	CASSLRDNSPLHF
TRBD1	many	TRBV4-3	TRBJ1-4	TGCGCCAGCAGCCAGGCACCCGGGACAGGAGGGGAAAAACTGTTTTTT	CASSQAPGTGGEKLFF
NA	NA	TRBV2	TRBJ2-7	TGTGCCAGCAGTGGTGGACAGTACTCCTACGAGCAGTACTTC	CASSGGQYSYEQYF
NA	NA	TRBV6-2/TRBV6-3	TRBJ1-2	TGTGCCAGCAGTTATTTCGTAGATGGCTACACCTTC	CASSYFVDGYTF
NA	NA	TRBV19	TRBJ1-5	TGTGCCAGTAGTATCAGCCGCGGGGTGGAGCATCAGCCCCAGCATTTT	CASSISRGVEHQPQHF
TRBD2	NA	TRBV7-2	TRBJ2-3	TGTGCCAGCAGCCCCCCTGCGGGGAGGGCCACAGATACGCAGTATTTT	CASSPPAGRATDTQYF
NA	NA	TRBV10-2	TRBJ2-2	TGCGCCAGCACACCCCAGGAGGGTGGTGGGGACACCGGGGAGCTGTTTTTT	CASTPQEGGGDTGELFF
TRBD2	NA	TRBV11-3	TRBJ2-3	TGTGCCAGCAGCCCGGGACTAGCGGCCGGCACAGATACGCAGTATTTT	CASSPGLAAGTDTQYF
NA	NA	TRBV6-5	TRBJ2-7	TGTGCCAGCAGCGGAGGGGCAGGGAGGAACGAGCAGTACTTC	CASSGGAGRNEQYF
TRBD1	NA	TRBV2	TRBJ2-2	TGTGCCAGCAGGACAGGGGTTGGCACCGGGGAGCTGTTTTTT	CASRTGVGTGELFF
NA	NA	TRBV30	TRBJ1-6	TGTGCCTCCAAGGGGGGGCTAGTCAGTTCACCCCTCCACTTT	CASKGGLVSSPLHF
NA	NA	TRBV5-6	TRBJ2-7	TGTGCCAGCAGCTTGCCAGTATCCGAGCAGTACTTC	CASSLPVSEQYF
TRBD1	NA	TRBV24-1	TRBJ1-5	TGTGCCACCAGTGAAACGACAGGGTTCAGCAATCAGCCCCAGCATTTT	CATSETTGFSNQPQHF
NA	NA	TRBV10-2	TRBJ1-5	TGCGCCAGCAGACAGGACGGTTACAATCAGCCCCAGCATTTT	CASRQDGYNQPQHF
NA	NA	TRBV7-2	TRBJ2-4	TGTGCCAGCAGCTTAAGGGGGATGGGAAACATTCAGTACTTC	CASSLRGMGNIQYF
TRBD1	NA	TRBV6-5	TRBJ1-2	TGTGCCAGTTTTTCTTTGGGACAGGGTGAAGGCTACACCTTC	CASFSLGQGEGYTF
TRBD2	NA	TRBV10-2	TRBJ2-3	TGCGCCAGCAGGTGGGGGGGGAACACAGATACGCAGTATTTT	CASRWGGNTDTQYF
NA	once	TRBV11-1	TRBJ1-1	TGTGCCAGCAGCACGGGACTGGCGAACACTGAAGCTTTCTTT	CASSTGLANTEAFF
NA	NA	TRBV7-3	TRBJ2-3	TGTGCCAGCAGCTTACTTCCGGGACACACAGATACGCAGTATTTT	CASSLLPGHTDTQYF
TRBD1	once	TRBV29-1	TRBJ1-2	TGCAGCGTTGGGGACAGATCCTATGGCTACACCTTC	CSVGDRSYGYTF
NA	NA	TRBV24-1	TRBJ2-1	TGTGCCACCAGTGATTTTGAGAGCTCCTACAATGAGCAGTTCTTC	CATSDFESSYNEQFF
NA	few	TRBV6-5	TRBJ2-7	TGTGCCAGCAGTTACTCTCCAGGGAGGAACGAGCAGTACTTC	CASSYSPGRNEQYF
NA	few	TRBV28	TRBJ1-2	TGTGCCAGCACCGCGCCCCAGGAAAGGTATGGCTACACCTTC	CASTAPQERYGYTF
NA	NA	TRBV4-3	TRBJ1-1	TGCGCCAGCAGCCATCGGGGGGCTGAAGCTTTCTTT	CASSHRGAEAFF
TRBD1	NA	TRBV7-2	TRBJ1-1	TGTGCCAGCAGCTGGACAGGAGGTTTGAACACTGAAGCTTTCTTT	CASSWTGGLNTEAFF
TRBD1	NA	TRBV11-2	TRBJ1-3	TGTGCCAGCAGCCCGCGGACAGGGACGGGAAACACCATATATTTT	CASSPRTGTGNTIYF
NA	NA	TRBV9	TRBJ1-1	TGTGCCAGCAGCGTAGTCAGGGGATTGAACACTGAAGCTTTCTTT	CASSVVRGLNTEAFF
NA	NA	TRBV2	TRBJ1-5	TGTGCCAGCAGTGAATCGAGGAGCAATCAGCCCCAGCATTTT	CASSESRSNQPQHF
NA	NA	TRBV5-1	TRBJ1-3	TGCGCCAGCAGCATTCAGGGCTCTGGAAACACCATATATTTT	CASSIQGSGNTIYF
NA	NA	TRBV15	TRBJ2-7	TGTGCCACCAGCAGAGACGGCAGGCCCTACGAGCAGTACTTC	CATSRDGRPYEQYF
NA	NA	TRBV28	TRBJ1-1	TGTGCCAGCACCAGCGGGGCCATGAACACTGAAGCTTTCTTT	CASTSGAMNTEAFF
NA	NA	TRBV12-3/TRBV12-4	TRBJ1-1	TGTGCCAGTCGTGATCAGGGGTACACTGAAGCTTTCTTT	CASRDQGYTEAFF